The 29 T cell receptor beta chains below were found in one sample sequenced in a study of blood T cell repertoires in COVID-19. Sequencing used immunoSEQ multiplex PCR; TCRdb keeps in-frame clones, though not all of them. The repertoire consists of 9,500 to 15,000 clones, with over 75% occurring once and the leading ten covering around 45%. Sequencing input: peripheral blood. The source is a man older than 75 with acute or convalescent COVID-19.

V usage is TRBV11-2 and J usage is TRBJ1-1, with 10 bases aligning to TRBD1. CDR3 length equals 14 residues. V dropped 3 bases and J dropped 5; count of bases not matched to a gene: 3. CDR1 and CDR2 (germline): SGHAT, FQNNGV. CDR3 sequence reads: CASSFRDRGTEAFF. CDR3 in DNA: TGTGCCAGCAGCTTCCGGGACAGGGGAACTGAAGCTTTCTTT.

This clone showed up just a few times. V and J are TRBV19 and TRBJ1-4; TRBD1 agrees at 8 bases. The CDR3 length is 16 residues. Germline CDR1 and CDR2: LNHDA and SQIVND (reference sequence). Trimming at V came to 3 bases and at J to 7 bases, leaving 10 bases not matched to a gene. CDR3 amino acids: CASSMGGQGAFEKLFF. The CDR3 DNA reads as TGTGCCAGTAGTATGGGAGGACAGGGTGCTTTTGAAAAACTGTTTTTT.

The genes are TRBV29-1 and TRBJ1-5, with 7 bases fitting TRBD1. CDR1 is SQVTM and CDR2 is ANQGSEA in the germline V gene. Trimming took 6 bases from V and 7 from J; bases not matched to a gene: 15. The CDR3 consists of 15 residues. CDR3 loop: CSVTTQGSSEQPQHF. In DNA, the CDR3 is TGCAGCGTAACTACACAGGGGTCATCGGAGCAGCCCCAGCATTTT.

The CDR3: CASRGQGGEQYF. For the CDR3, the DNA is TGTGCCAGCAGGGGACAGGGGGGCGAGCAGTACTTC. The rearrangement links TRBV2 to TRBJ2-7; 11 bases are shared with TRBD1. Germline values: CDR1 SNHLY, CDR2 FYNNEI. The junction had 1 base not matched to a gene; V was cut back by 6 bases and J by 6 bases. The CDR3 runs 12 residues.

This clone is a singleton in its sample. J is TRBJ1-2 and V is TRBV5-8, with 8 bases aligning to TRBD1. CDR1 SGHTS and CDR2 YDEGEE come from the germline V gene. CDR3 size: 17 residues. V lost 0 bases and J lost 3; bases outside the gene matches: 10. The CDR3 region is CASSLEDRGRFDYGYTF. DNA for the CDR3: TGTGCCAGCAGCTTGGAAGACAGGGGAAGATTTGACTATGGCTACACCTTC. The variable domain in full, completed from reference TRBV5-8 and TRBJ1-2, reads EAGVTQSPTHLIKTRGQQATLRCSPISGHTSVYWYQQALGLGLQFLLWYDEGEERNRGNFPPRFSGRQFPNYSSELNVNALELEDSALYLCASSLEDRGRFDYGYTFGSGTRLTVV.

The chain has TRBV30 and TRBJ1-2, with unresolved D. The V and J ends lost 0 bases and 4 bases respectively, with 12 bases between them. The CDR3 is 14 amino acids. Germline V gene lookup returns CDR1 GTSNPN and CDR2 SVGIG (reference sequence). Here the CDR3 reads CAWSVRRAGYGYTF. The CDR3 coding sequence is TGTGCCTGGAGTGTACGCCGAGCGGGCTATGGCTACACCTTC.

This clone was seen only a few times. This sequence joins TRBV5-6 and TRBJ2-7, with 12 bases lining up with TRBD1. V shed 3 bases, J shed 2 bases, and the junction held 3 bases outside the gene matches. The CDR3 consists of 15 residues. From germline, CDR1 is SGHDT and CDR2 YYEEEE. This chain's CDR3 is CASSYRDRGPYEQYF. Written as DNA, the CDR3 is TGTGCCAGCAGCTACCGGGACAGGGGGCCCTACGAGCAGTACTTC.

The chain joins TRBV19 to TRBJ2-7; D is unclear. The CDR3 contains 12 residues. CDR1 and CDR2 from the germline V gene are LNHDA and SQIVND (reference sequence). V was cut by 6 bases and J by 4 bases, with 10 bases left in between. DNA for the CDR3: TGTGCCAGTAGCCAACAGAGTTACGAGCAGTACTTC. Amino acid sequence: CASSQQSYEQYF.

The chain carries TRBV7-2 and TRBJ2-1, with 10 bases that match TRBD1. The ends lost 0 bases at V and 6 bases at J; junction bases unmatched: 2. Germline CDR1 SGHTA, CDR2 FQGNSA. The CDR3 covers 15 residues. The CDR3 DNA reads TGTGCCAGCAGCTTAGCCGGGACAGGGGTCAATGAGCAGTTCTTC. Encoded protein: CASSLAGTGVNEQFF.

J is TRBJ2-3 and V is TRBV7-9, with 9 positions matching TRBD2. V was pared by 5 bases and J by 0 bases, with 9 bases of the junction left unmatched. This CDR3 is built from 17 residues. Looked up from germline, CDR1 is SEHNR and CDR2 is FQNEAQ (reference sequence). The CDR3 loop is CASSPRRGGPSTDTQYF. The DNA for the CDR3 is TGTGCCAGCAGCCCTAGGCGGGGGGGACCTAGCACAGATACGCAGTATTTT.

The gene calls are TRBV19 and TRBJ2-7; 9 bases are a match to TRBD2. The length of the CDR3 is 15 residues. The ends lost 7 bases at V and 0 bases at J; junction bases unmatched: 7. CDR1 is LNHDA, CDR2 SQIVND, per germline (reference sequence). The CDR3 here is CASTVAGEGSYEQYF. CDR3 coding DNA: TGTGCCAGTACCGTAGCGGGGGAAGGCTCCTACGAGCAGTACTTC.

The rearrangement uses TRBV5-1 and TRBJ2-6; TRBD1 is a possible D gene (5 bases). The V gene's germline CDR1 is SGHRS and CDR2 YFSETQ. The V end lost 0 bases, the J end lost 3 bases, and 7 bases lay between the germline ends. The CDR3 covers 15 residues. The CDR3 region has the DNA TGCGCCAGCAGCTTGGGGACATTTGGGGCCAACGTCCTGACTTTC. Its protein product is CASSLGTFGANVLTF.

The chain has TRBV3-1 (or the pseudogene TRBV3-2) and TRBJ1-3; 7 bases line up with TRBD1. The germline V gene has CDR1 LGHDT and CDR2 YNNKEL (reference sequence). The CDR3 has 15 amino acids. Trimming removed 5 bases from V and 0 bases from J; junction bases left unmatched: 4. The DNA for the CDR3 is TGTGCCAGCAGCTACAGGGGATACTCTGGAAACACCATATATTTT. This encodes CASSYRGYSGNTIYF.

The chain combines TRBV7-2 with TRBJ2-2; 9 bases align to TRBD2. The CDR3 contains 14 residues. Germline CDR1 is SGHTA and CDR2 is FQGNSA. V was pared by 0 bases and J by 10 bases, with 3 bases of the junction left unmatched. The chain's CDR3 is CASSLAAGGPELFF. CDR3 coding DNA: TGTGCCAGCAGCTTAGCAGCGGGGGGACCGGAGCTGTTTTTT.

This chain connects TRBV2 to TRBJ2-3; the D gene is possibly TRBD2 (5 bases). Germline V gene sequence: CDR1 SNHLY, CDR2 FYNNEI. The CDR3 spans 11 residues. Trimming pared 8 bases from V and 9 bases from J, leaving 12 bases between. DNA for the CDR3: TGTGCCAGCCAAACCCAGCGGACGCAGTATTTT. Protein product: CASQTQRTQYF. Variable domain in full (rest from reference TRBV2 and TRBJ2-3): EPEVTQTPSHQVTQMGQEVILRCVPISNHLYFYWYRQILGQKVEFLVSFYNNEISEKSEIFDDQFSVERPDGSNFTLKIRSTKLEDSAMYFCASQTQRTQYFGPGTRLTVL.

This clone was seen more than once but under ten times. This chain's CDR3 is CASRSQIQAFF. In DNA, the CDR3 is TGTGCAAGTCGCTCACAAATACAAGCTTTCTTT. The chain recombines TRBV12-2 with TRBJ1-1; TRBD1 was called by the table and not checked on the DNA. TRBV12-2 corresponds to a pseudogene. This CDR3 has 11 residues.

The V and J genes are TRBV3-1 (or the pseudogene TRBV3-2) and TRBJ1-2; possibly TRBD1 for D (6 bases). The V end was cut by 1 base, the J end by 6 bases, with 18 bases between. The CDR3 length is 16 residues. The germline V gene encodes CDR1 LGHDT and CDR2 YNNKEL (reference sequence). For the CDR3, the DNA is TGTGCCAGCAGCCAAGCCAACAGGGCAGGGATGGATGGCTACACCTTC. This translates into CASSQANRAGMDGYTF.

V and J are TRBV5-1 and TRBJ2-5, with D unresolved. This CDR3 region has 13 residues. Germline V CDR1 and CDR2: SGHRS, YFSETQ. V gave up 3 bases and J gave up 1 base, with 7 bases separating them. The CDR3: CASSWATQETQYF. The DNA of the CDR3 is TGCGCCAGCAGCTGGGCTACCCAAGAGACCCAGTACTTC.

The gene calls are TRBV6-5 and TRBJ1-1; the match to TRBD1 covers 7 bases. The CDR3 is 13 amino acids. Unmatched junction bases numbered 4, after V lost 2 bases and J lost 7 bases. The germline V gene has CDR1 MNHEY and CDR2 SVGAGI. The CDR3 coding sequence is TGTGCCAGCAGTTACGAGGGGGCAAGTGAAGCTTTCTTT. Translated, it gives CASSYEGASEAFF.

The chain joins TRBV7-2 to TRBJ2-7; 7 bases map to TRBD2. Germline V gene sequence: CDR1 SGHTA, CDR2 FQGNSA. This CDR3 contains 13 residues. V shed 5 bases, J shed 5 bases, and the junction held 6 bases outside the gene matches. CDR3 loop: CASSPNGGNEQYF. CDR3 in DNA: TGTGCCAGCAGCCCAAACGGGGGGAACGAGCAGTACTTC.

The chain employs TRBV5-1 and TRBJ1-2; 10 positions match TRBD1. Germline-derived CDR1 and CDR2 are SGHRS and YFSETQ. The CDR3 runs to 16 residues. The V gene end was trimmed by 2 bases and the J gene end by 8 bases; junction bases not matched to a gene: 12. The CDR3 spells CASSFLSGTGDRGYTF. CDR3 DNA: TGCGCCAGCAGCTTTCTTTCCGGGACAGGGGATCGGGGCTACACCTTC.

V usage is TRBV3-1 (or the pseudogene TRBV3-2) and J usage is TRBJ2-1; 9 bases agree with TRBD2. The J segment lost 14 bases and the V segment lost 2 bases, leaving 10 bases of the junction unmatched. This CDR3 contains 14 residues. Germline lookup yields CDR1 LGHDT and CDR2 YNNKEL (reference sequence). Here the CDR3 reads CASSQRAGGSEEFF. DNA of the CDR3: TGTGCCAGCAGCCAACGAGCGGGGGGCAGCGAAGAGTTCTTC.

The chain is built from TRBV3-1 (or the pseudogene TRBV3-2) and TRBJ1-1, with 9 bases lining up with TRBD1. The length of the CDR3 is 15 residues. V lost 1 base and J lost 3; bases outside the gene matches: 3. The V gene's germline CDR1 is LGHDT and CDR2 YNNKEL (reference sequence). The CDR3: CASSQAGTGYTEAFF. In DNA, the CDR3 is TGTGCCAGCAGCCAAGCGGGGACAGGGTACACTGAAGCTTTCTTT.

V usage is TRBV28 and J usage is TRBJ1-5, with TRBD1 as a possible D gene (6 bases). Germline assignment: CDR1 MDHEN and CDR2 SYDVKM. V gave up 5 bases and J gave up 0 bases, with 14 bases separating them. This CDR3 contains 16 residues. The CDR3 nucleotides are TGTGCCAGCAGTCCGATGACAGGTTATAGCAATCAGCCCCAGCATTTT. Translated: CASSPMTGYSNQPQHF.

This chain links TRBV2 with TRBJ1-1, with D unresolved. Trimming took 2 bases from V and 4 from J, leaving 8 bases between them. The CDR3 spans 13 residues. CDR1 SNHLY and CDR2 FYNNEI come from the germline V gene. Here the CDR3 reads CASSELGPTEAFF. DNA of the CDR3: TGTGCCAGCAGTGAACTCGGTCCCACTGAAGCTTTCTTT.

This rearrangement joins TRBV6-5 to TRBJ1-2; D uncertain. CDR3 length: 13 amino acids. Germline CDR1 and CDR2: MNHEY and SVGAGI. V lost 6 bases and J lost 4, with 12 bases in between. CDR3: CASRPTASYGYTF. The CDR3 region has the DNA TGTGCCAGCAGACCAACAGCAAGCTATGGCTACACCTTC.

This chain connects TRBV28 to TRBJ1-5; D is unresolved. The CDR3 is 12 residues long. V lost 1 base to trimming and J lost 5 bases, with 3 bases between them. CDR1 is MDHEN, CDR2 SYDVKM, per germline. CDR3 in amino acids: CASSLSYQPQHF. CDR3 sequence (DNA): TGTGCCAGCAGTTTATCGTATCAGCCCCAGCATTTT.

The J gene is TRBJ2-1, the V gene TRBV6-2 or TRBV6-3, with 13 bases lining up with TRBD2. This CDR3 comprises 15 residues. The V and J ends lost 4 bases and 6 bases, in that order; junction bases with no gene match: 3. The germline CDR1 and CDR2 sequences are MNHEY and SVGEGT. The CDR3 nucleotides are TGTGCCAGCAGTTTACTAGCGGGGGGGGGCAATGAGCAGTTCTTC. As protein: CASSLLAGGGNEQFF.

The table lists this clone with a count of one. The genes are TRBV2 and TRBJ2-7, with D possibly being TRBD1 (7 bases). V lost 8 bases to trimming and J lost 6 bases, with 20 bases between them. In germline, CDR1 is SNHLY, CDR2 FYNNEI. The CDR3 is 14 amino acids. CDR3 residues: CASLLRAGGGEQYF. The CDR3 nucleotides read TGTGCCAGCCTCCTTAGGGCAGGGGGAGGCGAGCAGTACTTC.